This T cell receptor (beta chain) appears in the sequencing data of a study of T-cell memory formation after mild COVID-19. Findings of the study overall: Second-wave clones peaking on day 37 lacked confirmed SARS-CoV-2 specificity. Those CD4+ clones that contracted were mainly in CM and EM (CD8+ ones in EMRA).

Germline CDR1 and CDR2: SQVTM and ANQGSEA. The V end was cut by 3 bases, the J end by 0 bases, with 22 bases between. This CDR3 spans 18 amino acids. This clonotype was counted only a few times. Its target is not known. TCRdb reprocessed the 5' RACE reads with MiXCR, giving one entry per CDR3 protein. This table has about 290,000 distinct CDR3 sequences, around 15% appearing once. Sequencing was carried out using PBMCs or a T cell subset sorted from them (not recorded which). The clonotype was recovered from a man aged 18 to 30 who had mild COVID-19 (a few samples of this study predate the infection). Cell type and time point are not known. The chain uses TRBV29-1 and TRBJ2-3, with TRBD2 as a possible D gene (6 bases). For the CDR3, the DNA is TGCAGCGTTGATAACCGTGGGGGGTGGCGGGCTAGCACAGATACGCAGTATTTT. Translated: CSVDNRGGWRASTDTQYF.